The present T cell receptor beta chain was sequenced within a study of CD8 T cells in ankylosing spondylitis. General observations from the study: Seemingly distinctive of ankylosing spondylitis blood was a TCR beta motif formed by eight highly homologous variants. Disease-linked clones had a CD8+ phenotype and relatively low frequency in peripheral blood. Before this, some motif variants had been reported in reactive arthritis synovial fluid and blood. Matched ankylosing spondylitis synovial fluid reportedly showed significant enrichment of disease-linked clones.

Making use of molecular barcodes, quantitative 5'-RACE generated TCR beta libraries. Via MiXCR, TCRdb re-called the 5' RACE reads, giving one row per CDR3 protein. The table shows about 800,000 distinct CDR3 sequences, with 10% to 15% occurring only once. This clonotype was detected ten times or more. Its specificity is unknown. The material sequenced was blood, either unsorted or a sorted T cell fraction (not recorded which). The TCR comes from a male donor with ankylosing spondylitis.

DNA of the CDR3: TGTGCCACCCCGGAGGGGAACTATGGCTACACCTTC. It translates to CATPEGNYGYTF. J is TRBJ1-2 and V is TRBV7-9; maybe TRBD1 (5 bases). V lost 10 bases to trimming and J lost 2 bases, with 11 bases between them. This CDR3 region has 12 residues. In germline, CDR1 is SEHNR, CDR2 FQNEAQ (reference sequence).